Sequencing of this T cell receptor beta chain was carried out in a study of PD-1 blockade in classical Hodgkin lymphoma. Findings of the study overall: Excluded were patients who started nivolumab under 1 year after ASCT, a group that had lower diversity.

Trimming took 5 bases from V and 0 from J; bases not matched to a gene: 4. Germline lookup yields CDR1 MDHEN and CDR2 SYDVKM. This CDR3 is 14 amino acids long. Time point specified: cycle 4 day 1 (C4D1), after six to seven weeks of nivolumab. In every patient, relapse followed autologous stem cell transplantation, while exposure to brentuximab vedotin differed. The authors enriched CD8+ T cells from thawed PBMCs via magnetic negative selection. In the case of this clone: The antigen is unknown.

Some clones are missing from TCRdb's copy, which holds only in-frame ones; the method was immunoSEQ multiplex PCR. The profile shows approximately 15,000 clones, approximately 88% of them singletons. The source material was CD8+ T cells from blood, sampled before the fourth cycle of nivolumab. The chain is built from TRBV28 and TRBJ2-7; 7 bases fit TRBD2. The receptor comes from a human donor with classical Hodgkin lymphoma. DNA of the CDR3: TGTGCCAGCAGTCCCACTAGCGACTCCTACGAGCAGTACTTC. It specifies CASSPTSDSYEQYF.